This T cell receptor beta chain was captured by sequencing in a study of human T cells and chemical hapten exposure (dated by TCRdb to the early 2020s). With regard to the full study: For sensitization, 2% DPC in acetone was applied to a roughly 2 cm by roughly 2 cm area of upper inner arm skin. Patients additionally received weekly therapeutic DPC doses to the scalp throughout the approximately 22-week study period. Patch testing on the upper back used Finn chambers containing 0.01% DPC, with scoring done after 6 days according to International Contact Dermatitis Research Group standards. Alopecia areata with under or over 50% scalp involvement, alopecia totalis and alopecia universalis were represented in the patient cohort, which was mostly female. Libraries were pooled for sequencing, and per-sample TCR yields varied mainly because of small differences in library volumes within the pool. The study tracked peripheral blood TCR repertoire changes in vivo during primary and secondary sensitization to the hapten diphenylcyclopropenone (DPC) in alopecia patients. Patient blood was sampled pre-sensitization (week 0) and at 2, 6 and about 24 weeks after DPC sensitization. Blood for TCR sequencing was provided by twenty-nine alopecia patients at one to four time points (pre-sensitization, 2, 6 and 24 weeks).

The research as a whole found: After repeated subsampling, changes were observed in the strength of the expansion versus patch-test correlation and in the threshold at which the correlation became significant. Expanded TCRs formed significantly more large CDR3 similarity clusters than pre-sensitization or healthy control sets, consistent with antigen-driven responses. No change with DPC sensitization was found in the number of TCRs above 1 in 1000 frequency, and no evidence of global repertoire structure alterations was found. The number of PT1 expanded TCRs positively correlated with patch test score, significant at thresholds 8, 16 and 32 but not 4. Because all patients had alopecia, a presumed autoimmune disease, the immune response of the patients might differ from that of healthy individuals.

Library generation was performed with RACE. Sequencing was performed on a NextSeq 500. During library preparation, unique molecular identifiers were attached to individual cDNA molecules so that TCRs could be counted in a quantitative, reproducible way. For every blood RNA sample, sequencing covered both the TCR alpha and TCR beta chains. On the study's bioinformatics: A median of around 100,000 TCRs per sample was observed, with a range of about 23,224 to 700,000. The Decombinator software suite was used to annotate the V, J and CDR3 of the TCR reads. Every sample was subsampled to the same number of TCRs (28,000) for the PS versus PT1 abundance plots. Expanded TCRs were defined as absent before sensitization and observed at least eight times at the 2-week time point. The public reads were reprocessed in TCRdb via fastp at Q25 and MiXCR, keeping in-frame beta chains. Rows are unified per CDR3 protein, each entry keeping the most common DNA and genes. The V and J calls here are based on TCRdb, not the publication. This sample is represented by under 95,000 distinct CDR3 sequences; 8.5% of them were singletons. Jointly, the top ten make up just over 2.5% of the sample.

This clonotype came up many times. Its antigen is currently not known. Per-base qualities were not stored, and no clone one base away is much larger. The sample's time point label, decoded: pre-sensitization, week 0. What the treatment or condition label conveys for this sample: therapeutic diphenylcyclopropenone sensitization with weekly scalp DPC. Blood at each patch-test visit was drawn before the patch test was applied. To be eligible, patients had to be aged 18 to 70, diagnosed with alopecia and judged suitable for DPC therapy, while pregnant patients were excluded. Total RNA was extracted from unfractionated whole blood that had been collected in Tempus Blood RNA tubes. V is cut by 5 bases and J by 5 bases, and the space between the germline ends is 19 bases. From cysteine to phenylalanine, the CDR3 is 16 amino acids long. Of the read, only the CDR3 DNA is kept; its 48 bases are in frame from base 1. The germline V gene (reference sequence) sets CDR1 to PRHDT and CDR2 to FYEKMQ.

This TCR came from a man aged 40-49 years with alopecia areata. Some clones in this sample may be carry-over from other donors' samples. This receptor chain uses TRBV13 and TRBJ2-1, with the identity of the D gene unclear. The source was whole blood, collected in connection with sensitization to the hapten diphenylcyclopropenone (DPC). The DNA reads as follows: TGTGCCAGCAGCCCGCCTTGGGCCTTGGGGAACAATGAGCAGTTCTTC. Translated, it reads CASSPPWALGNNEQFF.